These 28 T cell receptor beta chains were all obtained from the same sample, sequenced in a study of blood T cell repertoires in COVID-19. Repertoires were generated with immunoSEQ multiplex PCR, while TCRdb's copy carries only in-frame clones and drops some. This sample has almost 400,000 clones, with 88% found just once. The sample comprised PBMCs or T cells enriched from blood (not recorded which). These receptors originate from a woman younger than 45 with acute COVID-19.

This sequence joins TRBV30 and TRBJ1-1; D is ambiguous. CDR1 is GTSNPN, CDR2 SVGIG, per germline (reference sequence). There are 12 residues in the CDR3. Between the trimmed V and J ends, which lost 0 bases and 2 bases, there was a span of 4 bases. CDR3 residues: CAWSVLNTEAFF. The CDR3 bases are TGTGCCTGGAGTGTCCTAAACACTGAAGCTTTCTTT.

This sequence joins TRBV9 and TRBJ1-5, with no clear D. The CDR3 contains 11 residues. Germline loops: CDR1 SGDLS, CDR2 YYNGEE. Trimming took off 7 bases at V and 5 bases at J, with 7 bases between the two ends. The CDR3 DNA sequence: TGTGCCAGCGGCCGGGATCAGCCCCAGCATTTT. This sequence encodes CASGRDQPQHF.

This chain uses TRBV12-3 or TRBV12-4 with TRBJ1-1; TRBD1 aligns across 8 bases. The V segment lost 5 bases and the J segment 11 bases; nucleotides outside the gene matches: 7. The CDR3 covers 12 residues. Here the CDR3 reads CASSMTGATAFF. CDR3 in DNA: TGTGCCAGCAGTATGACAGGGGCGACTGCTTTCTTT.

This chain connects TRBV7-8 to TRBJ1-5; 9 bases are a match to TRBD1. This CDR3 has 16 amino acids. CDR1 is SGHVS, CDR2 FQNEAQ, per germline. V lost 1 base, J lost 3 bases, and 4 bases stayed unmatched. The CDR3 DNA reads TGTGCCAGCAGCTTAGAGGGGACAGGGAACAATCAGCCCCAGCATTTT. As protein: CASSLEGTGNNQPQHF.

This chain uses TRBV10-3 with TRBJ1-4; possibly TRBD1 for D (5 bases). The germline V and J ends were trimmed by 0 bases and 7 bases, with 12 bases remaining between them. Germline V gives CDR1 ENHRY, CDR2 SYGVKD. The length of the CDR3 is 15 residues. CDR3 in DNA: TGTGCCATCAGTGAGTCTCGGGGGAATGGTGAAAAACTGTTTTTT. Its protein product is CAISESRGNGEKLFF.

This chain links TRBV5-5 with TRBJ2-7, with 7 bases matching TRBD2. The V gene end was trimmed by 1 base and the J gene end by 0 bases; junction bases not matched to a gene: 4. The length of the CDR3 is 15 residues. CDR1 is SGHKS, CDR2 YYEKEE, per germline (reference sequence). CDR3 sequence: CASSLWGGSSYEQYF. CDR3 nucleotides: TGTGCCAGCAGCTTGTGGGGGGGTAGCTCCTACGAGCAGTACTTC.

The chain is built from TRBV11-2 and TRBJ2-2; 7 nucleotides line up with TRBD1. Trimming took 6 bases from V and 6 from J; bases not matched to a gene: 13. This CDR3 spans 16 amino acids. Germline values: CDR1 SGHAT, CDR2 FQNNGV. As DNA, the CDR3 is TGTGCCAGCAGGCCCCCGACAGGGCTGTTATCCGGGGAGCTGTTTTTT. Its protein product is CASRPPTGLLSGELFF. The whole variable domain, filled in from reference TRBV11-2 and TRBJ2-2, reads EAGVAQSPRYKIIEKRQSVAFWCNPISGHATLYWYQQILGQGPKLLIQFQNNGVVDDSQLPKDRFSAERLKGVDSTLKIQPAKLEDSAVYLCASRPPTGLLSGELFFGEGSRLTVL.

V and J are TRBV6-5 and TRBJ2-3; TRBD1 might be the D (6 bases). The V gene's germline CDR1 is MNHEY and CDR2 SVGAGI. V gave up 2 bases and J gave up 4 bases, with 13 bases separating them. The CDR3 totals 15 residues. The CDR3 here is CASSYARGGPDTQYF. The DNA for the CDR3 is TGTGCCAGCAGTTACGCACGAGGGGGTCCAGATACGCAGTATTTT.

The chain combines TRBV6-5 with TRBJ1-4; no clear D gene. V was cut by 6 bases and J by 4 bases, with 15 bases left in between. CDR3 length: 15 amino acids. CDR1 is MNHEY, CDR2 SVGAGI, per germline. The CDR3 DNA is TGTGCCAGCAGGTCGGGTCGAGGAGATAATGAAAAACTGTTTTTT. Translated: CASRSGRGDNEKLFF.

In its sample, this clone was seen a few times. This chain connects TRBV20-1 to TRBJ2-7, with D unresolved. This CDR3 is built from 11 residues. Germline V lookup: CDR1 DFQATT, CDR2 SNEGSKA (reference sequence). Trimming left V 6 bases short and J 6 bases short, with 12 bases between. In nucleotides, the CDR3 is TGCAGTGCCGAGCTAGAGGCCGAGCAGTACTTC. It encodes CSAELEAEQYF.

The rearrangement uses TRBV19 and TRBJ1-2, with D hard to call. This CDR3 spans 14 amino acids. Trimming shortened V by 0 bases and J by 4 bases, and 9 bases separated the two germline ends. In germline, CDR1 is LNHDA, CDR2 SQIVND (reference sequence). The CDR3 nucleotides are TGTGCCAGTAGTATAGAAGCAGGTATCTATGGCTACACCTTC. This sequence encodes CASSIEAGIYGYTF. Looking up the rest from reference TRBV19 and TRBJ1-2 gives the full variable domain: DGGITQSPKYLFRKEGQNVTLSCEQNLNHDAMYWYRQDPGQGLRLIYYSQIVNDFQKGDIAEGYSVSREKKESFPLTVTSAQKNPTAFYLCASSIEAGIYGYTFGSGTRLTVV.

The V and J genes are TRBV2 and TRBJ1-1; the match to TRBD1 covers 7 bases. This CDR3 has 13 amino acids. The V gene's germline CDR1 is SNHLY and CDR2 FYNNEI. V lost 6 bases and J lost 3; bases outside the gene matches: 4. The CDR3 region is CASRTGQYTEAFF. The CDR3, as DNA: TGTGCCAGCAGGACGGGACAGTACACTGAAGCTTTCTTT.

J is TRBJ1-1 and V is TRBV25-1; D gene ambiguous. CDR3 length: 13 amino acids. V lost 3 bases and J 1 base, leaving 6 bases between the germline ends. CDR1 and CDR2 from the germline V gene are MGHDK and SYGVNS. CDR3 in DNA: TGTGCCAGCAGTGATTTAGCGAACACTGAAGCTTTCTTT. Protein product: CASSDLANTEAFF.

The chain employs TRBV24-1 and TRBJ2-7; a possible D gene is TRBD2 (5 bases). Germline V gives CDR1 KGHDR, CDR2 SFDVKD. With 7 bases removed from V and 7 bases from J, the gap between germline ends came to 13 bases. The length of the CDR3 is 12 residues. DNA for the CDR3: TGTGCCACCAGGGGCTCAACGGGGGAGCAGTACTTC. Translated: CATRGSTGEQYF.

The chain has TRBV4-3 and TRBJ1-2; TRBD1 matches at 8 bases. This CDR3 contains 15 residues. V dropped 2 bases and J dropped 4; count of bases not matched to a gene: 6. In germline, CDR1 is LGHNA, CDR2 YSLEER. The CDR3 DNA follows: TGCGCCAGCAGCCAAACGGGACAGGCGGCCTATGGCTACACCTTC. Its translation is CASSQTGQAAYGYTF.

This chain links TRBV5-6 with TRBJ2-4, with D perhaps TRBD1 (5 bases). This CDR3 region has 16 residues. Trimming cost V 2 bases and J 2 bases, with 14 bases left between them. Germline V gene sequence: CDR1 SGHDT, CDR2 YYEEEE. The CDR3 sequence: CASSFPLDSSKNIQYF. CDR3 in DNA: TGTGCCAGCAGCTTTCCCCTTGACAGTTCCAAAAACATTCAGTACTTC.

Only a few counts were recorded for this clone. The genes are TRBV11-2 and TRBJ2-2; 10 bases match TRBD2. Germline CDR1 is SGHAT and CDR2 is FQNNGV. J lost 3 bases, V lost 5 bases, and 9 bases had no gene match. The CDR3 consists of 17 residues. In DNA form, the CDR3 reads TGTGCCAGCAGCCGAGCTAGGGGACTAGCGTACACCGGGGAGCTGTTTTTT. It yields the protein CASSRARGLAYTGELFF.

CDR3 residues: CASSSQEQGHVYGYTF. The CDR3 DNA reads as TGTGCCAGCTCATCTCAAGAACAGGGGCATGTCTATGGCTACACCTTC. The chain couples TRBV18 to TRBJ1-2; the match to TRBD1 covers 7 bases. The CDR3 is 16 residues long. In germline, CDR1 is KGHSH, CDR2 LQKENI. V trimming: 5 bases; J trimming: 4 bases; junction bases outside the gene matches: 13.

Only one count was recorded for this clone. The J gene is TRBJ2-7, the V gene TRBV7-2, with D tentatively TRBD1 (5 bases). The V gene lost 5 bases and the J gene lost 12 bases, with 20 bases spanning the gap. The germline V gene encodes CDR1 SGHTA and CDR2 FQGNSA. The CDR3 extends over 13 amino acids. As DNA, the CDR3 is TGTGCCAGCAGCCCCCACCGACAGCAACGACGGTACTTC. It yields the protein CASSPHRQQRRYF.

This chain joins TRBV19 and TRBJ2-7; D not certain. There are 15 residues in the CDR3. CDR1 LNHDA and CDR2 SQIVND come from the germline V gene (reference sequence). The V gene lost 5 bases and the J gene lost 0 bases, with 14 bases spanning the gap. CDR3 DNA: TGTGCCAGTAGTTTCGGCAGGTCAAGCTCCTACGAGCAGTACTTC. It is translated as CASSFGRSSSYEQYF.

The gene calls are TRBV11-2 and TRBJ2-3, with 8 positions matching TRBD1. The ends lost 5 bases at V and 0 bases at J; junction bases unmatched: 7. Germline lookup yields CDR1 SGHAT and CDR2 FQNNGV. CDR3 size: 16 residues. CDR3 in amino acids: CASSPQGALSTDTQYF. The CDR3 nucleotides are TGTGCCAGCAGCCCCCAGGGGGCTCTTAGCACAGATACGCAGTATTTT.

The V gene is TRBV4-1, the J gene TRBJ2-7; possible D gene TRBD2, 6 bases. CDR1 is MGHRA and CDR2 is YSYEKL in the germline V gene. CDR3 size: 17 residues. Trimming cost V 3 bases and J 0 bases, with 18 bases left between them. The CDR3 protein is CASSHPGGWESSYEQYF. In nucleotides, the CDR3 is TGCGCCAGCAGCCATCCTGGGGGGTGGGAAAGCTCCTACGAGCAGTACTTC.

The chain links TRBV7-3 to TRBJ2-2; weak D call: TRBD1 (5 bases). The CDR3 is 15 residues long. Germline CDR1 is SGHTA and CDR2 is FQGTGA. Trimming pared 6 bases from V and 1 base from J, leaving 12 bases between. The CDR3 DNA follows: TGTGCCAGCAGGAAAGGGCAGGGGAACACCGGGGAGCTGTTTTTT. Residues: CASRKGQGNTGELFF.

This clone showed up just a few times. V usage is TRBV12-3 or TRBV12-4 and J usage is TRBJ2-7; no firm D call. V lost 2 bases, J lost 3 bases, and 8 bases lay in between. The CDR3 contains 13 residues. The CDR3 DNA sequence: TGTGCCAGCAGTTTACCTCCGGTCTACGAGCAGTACTTC. Encoded protein: CASSLPPVYEQYF.

This sequence joins TRBV30 and TRBJ2-2, with D possibly matching TRBD2 (5 bases). This CDR3 region has 12 residues. V gave up 2 bases and J gave up 7 bases, with 8 bases separating them. Germline CDR1 reads GTSNPN; CDR2 reads SVGIG (reference sequence). The CDR3 sequence: CAWSTGSGELFF. Here the CDR3 DNA reads TGTGCCTGGAGTACTGGGAGCGGGGAGCTGTTTTTT. The variable domain in full, with the rest retrieved from reference TRBV30 and TRBJ2-2, is SQTIHQWPATLVQPVGSPLSLECTVEGTSNPNLYWYRQAAGRGLQLLFYSVGIGQISSEVPQNLSASRPQDRQFILSSKKLLLSDSGFYLCAWSTGSGELFFGEGSRLTVL.

The J gene is TRBJ2-1, the V gene TRBV19; D perhaps matches TRBD1 (6 bases). Germline lookup yields CDR1 LNHDA and CDR2 SQIVND (reference sequence). The ends were cut back, 4 bases at V and 0 bases at J, with 10 bases in the middle. This CDR3 has 15 amino acids. The CDR3 coding sequence is TGTGCCAGTAGTAAAAAGGACAGCTCCTACAATGAGCAGTTCTTC. Translated: CASSKKDSSYNEQFF.

This clone occurred a few times. The chain has TRBV7-8 and TRBJ1-4; maybe TRBD1 (5 bases). This CDR3 comprises 15 residues. CDR1 and CDR2 (germline): SGHVS, FQNEAQ. Trimming took 1 base from V and 4 from J, leaving 10 bases between them. This chain's CDR3 is CASSLGDRDNEKLFF. The DNA of the CDR3 is TGTGCCAGCAGCTTAGGAGACAGAGATAATGAAAAACTGTTTTTT.

The chain has TRBV7-2 and TRBJ2-7, with 8 bases that match TRBD2. Looked up from germline, CDR1 is SGHTA and CDR2 is FQGNSA. Unmatched junction bases numbered 6, after V lost 0 bases and J lost 2 bases. This CDR3 is 16 amino acids long. The CDR3 protein is CASSLARRSGAYEQYF. CDR3 sequence (DNA): TGTGCCAGCAGCTTAGCTCGTCGTAGCGGGGCCTACGAGCAGTACTTC.